Listed below are T cell receptor beta chains from one sample, sequenced in a study of blood T cell repertoires in COVID-19. Sequencing used immunoSEQ multiplex PCR; TCRdb keeps in-frame clones, though not all of them. The repertoire consists of under 55,000 clones, with roughly nine tenths occurring once and the leading ten covering 3.5% to 4%. Sequencing was carried out using peripheral blood. These receptors were collected from a human donor in a cohort sampled during active COVID-19. Each CDR3 is given with its conserved first and last residue. The D gene is left open where the match is weak. The listing skips clone size in some rows; elsewhere it reads once, few, many or a size class.

V: TRBV28
D: TRBD1
size: NA
J: TRBJ1-4
DNA: TGTGCCAGCAGGGGGACAGGGTTCGACGAAAAACTGTTTTTT
CDR3: CASRGTGFDEKLFF

V: TRBV7-3
D: NA
size: NA
J: TRBJ2-2
DNA: TGTGCCAGCAGCCCGAACAGGGACACCGGGGAGCTGTTTTTT
CDR3: CASSPNRDTGELFF

V: TRBV19
D: TRBD1
size: NA
J: TRBJ2-5
DNA: TGTGCCAGTAGGGACAGGGGGGGCGAGACCCAGTACTTC
CDR3: CASRDRGGETQYF

V: TRBV11-3
D: NA
size: NA
J: TRBJ2-3
DNA: TGTGCCAGCAGCCAGGGCGGAGATACGCAGTATTTT
CDR3: CASSQGGDTQYF

V: TRBV6-1
D: NA
size: NA
J: TRBJ2-5
DNA: TGTGCCAGCAGTGAAGCATTAGCGATTGACGGAGAGACCCAGTACTTC
CDR3: CASSEALAIDGETQYF

V: TRBV20-1
D: TRBD1
size: NA
J: TRBJ1-6
DNA: TGCAGTGCTAGTCAGGGGGGTAATTCACCCCTCCACTTT
CDR3: CSASQGGNSPLHF

V: TRBV21-1
D: NA
size: NA
J: TRBJ2-2
DNA: TGTGCCAGCAGCAGAGGACAGGGTTACACCGGGGAGCTGTTTTTT
CDR3: CASSRGQGYTGELFF

V: TRBV3-1/TRBV3-2
D: TRBD2
size: NA
J: TRBJ2-7
DNA: TGTGCCAGCAGCCAAGTCAGCGGGAACCTCTACGAGCAGTACTTC
CDR3: CASSQVSGNLYEQYF

V: TRBV9
D: NA
size: once
J: TRBJ2-1
DNA: TGTGCCAGCAGCCCCCACCCCCGGGACTCCCAACGTTTTACCTACAATGAGCAGTTCTTC
CDR3: CASSPHPRDSQRFTYNEQFF

V: TRBV5-5
D: TRBD2
size: NA
J: TRBJ2-1
DNA: TGTGCCAGCAGCCGACTAGCGGGACATTACAATGAGCAGTTCTTC
CDR3: CASSRLAGHYNEQFF

V: TRBV12-3/TRBV12-4
D: NA
size: NA
J: TRBJ1-2
DNA: TGTGCCAGCAGCCGCGACAGCTATGGCTACACCTTC
CDR3: CASSRDSYGYTF

V: TRBV4-1
D: NA
size: NA
J: TRBJ1-1
DNA: TGCGCCAGCAGCCAAGGAGCGAGGGGGACTGAAGCTTTCTTT
CDR3: CASSQGARGTEAFF

V: TRBV2
D: TRBD1
size: NA
J: TRBJ1-5
DNA: TGTGCCAGCAGCCTCCGGGACAGGGAAACGGATCAGCCCCAGCATTTT
CDR3: CASSLRDRETDQPQHF

V: TRBV6-4
D: TRBD1
size: once
J: TRBJ2-3
DNA: TGTGCCAGCAGTGACGGACAGGGGGCGGATACGCAGTATTTT
CDR3: CASSDGQGADTQYF

V: TRBV19
D: NA
size: NA
J: TRBJ2-7
DNA: TGTGCCAGTAGTTCGAACAGGGCCTACGAGCAGTACTTC
CDR3: CASSSNRAYEQYF

V: TRBV19
D: NA
size: NA
J: TRBJ1-2
DNA: TGTGCCAGTAGTATAGTGCCCAGCTATGGCTACACCTTC
CDR3: CASSIVPSYGYTF

V: TRBV28
D: NA
size: NA
J: TRBJ1-1
DNA: TGTGCCAGCAGCCCTGGAGCGAACACTGAAGCTTTCTTT
CDR3: CASSPGANTEAFF

V: TRBV3-1/TRBV3-2
D: NA
size: NA
J: TRBJ2-2
DNA: TGTGCCAGCTCTCCTACTCCGAACACCGGGGAGCTGTTTTTT
CDR3: CASSPTPNTGELFF

V: TRBV3-1/TRBV3-2
D: NA
size: NA
J: TRBJ1-1
DNA: TGTGCCAGCAGCAAGCAGCGGGGCACTGAAGCTTTCTTT
CDR3: CASSKQRGTEAFF

V: TRBV29-1
D: TRBD1
size: NA
J: TRBJ2-3
DNA: TGCAGCGTTGACGCGGACAGGGGTAGCACAGATACGCAGTATTTT
CDR3: CSVDADRGSTDTQYF

V: TRBV2
D: NA
size: NA
J: TRBJ2-1
DNA: TGTGCCAGCGCCGGTCCAGGGGTAAATGAGCAGTTCTTC
CDR3: CASAGPGVNEQFF

V: TRBV6-2/TRBV6-3
D: TRBD2
size: NA
J: TRBJ2-3
DNA: TGTGCCAGCAGTTACACTACGGGAGGTGGCACAGATACGCAGTATTTT
CDR3: CASSYTTGGGTDTQYF

V: TRBV16
D: TRBD1
size: NA
J: TRBJ1-1
DNA: TGTGCCAGCAGCCAAGGTCGCAGGGGGCCCACTGAAGCTTTCTTT
CDR3: CASSQGRRGPTEAFF

V: TRBV4-1
D: NA
size: NA
J: TRBJ2-5
DNA: TGCGCCAGCAGCCAACTAGCATACGAGACCCAGTACTTC
CDR3: CASSQLAYETQYF

V: TRBV3-1/TRBV3-2
D: NA
size: NA
J: TRBJ2-6
DNA: TGTGCCAGCAGCCGCGACAGTGTTGGGGCCAACGTCCTGACTTTC
CDR3: CASSRDSVGANVLTF

V: TRBV7-2
D: NA
size: NA
J: TRBJ2-3
DNA: TGTGCCAGCAGCTTATCGGGCGGGCCTAGCACAGATACGCAGTATTTT
CDR3: CASSLSGGPSTDTQYF

V: TRBV7-9
D: TRBD1
size: NA
J: TRBJ2-1
DNA: TGTGCCAGCAGCTCCGACAGGGTCTACTACAATGAGCAGTTCTTC
CDR3: CASSSDRVYYNEQFF

V: TRBV5-4
D: NA
size: NA
J: TRBJ1-2
DNA: TGTGCCAGCAGCCCGGGAGTTTATGGCTACACCTTC
CDR3: CASSPGVYGYTF

V: TRBV5-1
D: TRBD1
size: NA
J: TRBJ2-7
DNA: TGCGCCAGCAGCTGGGGGACAGGGGGTTTCTACGAGCAGTACTTC
CDR3: CASSWGTGGFYEQYF

V: TRBV30
D: NA
size: NA
J: TRBJ2-7
DNA: TGTGCCTGGAGTGTAGGGGCTTGGCCCGGGACACAATATTACGAGCAGTACTTC
CDR3: CAWSVGAWPGTQYYEQYF

V: TRBV6-1
D: TRBD2
size: NA
J: TRBJ2-7
DNA: TGTGCCAGCAGTGAACATCCGACTAGCGGGAGTGGCTACGAGCAGTACTTC
CDR3: CASSEHPTSGSGYEQYF

V: TRBV19
D: TRBD2
size: NA
J: TRBJ2-3
DNA: TGTGCCAGTAGTACCCTCGAGGGACTAGCGGGAACAGATACGCAGTATTTT
CDR3: CASSTLEGLAGTDTQYF

V: TRBV5-1
D: NA
size: NA
J: TRBJ1-1
DNA: TGCGCCAGCAGCTTGGTCTTGAGTGGCACTGAAGCTTTCTTT
CDR3: CASSLVLSGTEAFF

V: TRBV7-9
D: NA
size: NA
J: TRBJ2-2
DNA: TGTGCCAGCAGCTTAGGGTTGAGCTATTCGAACACCGGGGAGCTGTTTTTT
CDR3: CASSLGLSYSNTGELFF

V: TRBV5-4
D: NA
size: NA
J: TRBJ1-1
DNA: TGTGCCAGCAGCTTGGTCGACAGGAGGAACACTGAAGCTTTCTTT
CDR3: CASSLVDRRNTEAFF

V: TRBV5-4
D: TRBD1
size: NA
J: TRBJ2-1
DNA: TGTGCCAGCACCCACCGACAGGGGACCTACAATGAGCAGTTCTTC
CDR3: CASTHRQGTYNEQFF

V: TRBV5-1
D: TRBD1
size: NA
J: TRBJ2-1
DNA: TGCGCCAGCCGACAGGGGTCGGGCGAGCAGTTCTTC
CDR3: CASRQGSGEQFF

V: TRBV27
D: TRBD1
size: NA
J: TRBJ1-2
DNA: TGTGCCAGCACCCCGGGACAGGGGAACTATGGCTACACCTTC
CDR3: CASTPGQGNYGYTF

V: TRBV30
D: TRBD1
size: NA
J: TRBJ1-3
DNA: TGTGCCGGGACAGGGGGCTCTGGAAACACCATATATTTT
CDR3: CAGTGGSGNTIYF

V: TRBV21-1
D: NA
size: NA
J: TRBJ2-6
DNA: TGTGCCAGCAGCAAAGGGGGACAGGGGGTAATAGGTGGCTCTGGGGCCAACGTCCTGACTTTC
CDR3: CASSKGGQGVIGGSGANVLTF

V: TRBV9
D: TRBD2
size: NA
J: TRBJ2-1
DNA: TGTGCCAGCAGCCCGCGGGAGGGTATGGACAATGAGCAGTTCTTC
CDR3: CASSPREGMDNEQFF

V: TRBV5-1
D: NA
size: NA
J: TRBJ2-7
DNA: TGCGCCAGCAGCTTGAGAGACAGTTTCGCCTACGAGCAGTACTTC
CDR3: CASSLRDSFAYEQYF

V: TRBV3-1/TRBV3-2
D: NA
size: NA
J: TRBJ1-3
DNA: TGTGCCAGCAGCCAAGTCGCAAACAGGGTTACTGGAAACACCATATATTTT
CDR3: CASSQVANRVTGNTIYF

V: TRBV4-1
D: TRBD1
size: NA
J: TRBJ1-5
DNA: TGCGCCAGCAGCCAAGATCCCCTTTGGACAGGAAATCAGCCCCAGCATTTT
CDR3: CASSQDPLWTGNQPQHF

V: TRBV6-5
D: NA
size: NA
J: TRBJ1-4
DNA: TGTGCCAGCAGTCCAACCCTTCATAGTGAAAAACTGTTTTTT
CDR3: CASSPTLHSEKLFF

V: TRBV4-2
D: TRBD2
size: NA
J: TRBJ2-7
DNA: TGTGCCAGCAGCAGGACTAGCGGGAGTTCGTACGAGCAGTACTTC
CDR3: CASSRTSGSSYEQYF

V: TRBV7-8
D: NA
size: few
J: TRBJ1-5
DNA: TGTGCCAGCAGCCCAGGCGCGGAGGGTCAGCCCCAGCATTTT
CDR3: CASSPGAEGQPQHF

V: TRBV7-9
D: NA
size: NA
J: TRBJ1-3
DNA: TGTGCCAGCAGCTTATTTCAAAACACCATATATTTT
CDR3: CASSLFQNTIYF

V: TRBV3-1/TRBV3-2
D: NA
size: NA
J: TRBJ1-1
DNA: TGTGCCAGCAGCCCGAACAGAAACCCCGGCCCTGAAGCTTTCTTT
CDR3: CASSPNRNPGPEAFF

V: TRBV7-3
D: NA
size: NA
J: TRBJ2-1
DNA: TGTGCCAGCAGCTCAGGACGGGGCAATGAGCAGTTCTTC
CDR3: CASSSGRGNEQFF

V: TRBV28
D: NA
size: NA
J: TRBJ1-3
DNA: TGTGCCAGCAGTTCCCAAGTAGGGGGTTCAACTGGAAACACCATATATTTT
CDR3: CASSSQVGGSTGNTIYF

V: TRBV6-1
D: NA
size: NA
J: TRBJ1-2
DNA: TGTGCCAGCAGTGAAGGGAGGATAAACCGGGGGGGCTACACCTTC
CDR3: CASSEGRINRGGYTF

V: TRBV9
D: TRBD1
size: NA
J: TRBJ1-5
DNA: TGTGCCAGCAGCGTCACAGGGGCGGAGCAGCCCCAGCATTTT
CDR3: CASSVTGAEQPQHF

V: TRBV9
D: NA
size: NA
J: TRBJ1-1
DNA: TGTGCCAGCAGCTCCCATGGGGGGACCACTGAAGCTTTCTTT
CDR3: CASSSHGGTTEAFF